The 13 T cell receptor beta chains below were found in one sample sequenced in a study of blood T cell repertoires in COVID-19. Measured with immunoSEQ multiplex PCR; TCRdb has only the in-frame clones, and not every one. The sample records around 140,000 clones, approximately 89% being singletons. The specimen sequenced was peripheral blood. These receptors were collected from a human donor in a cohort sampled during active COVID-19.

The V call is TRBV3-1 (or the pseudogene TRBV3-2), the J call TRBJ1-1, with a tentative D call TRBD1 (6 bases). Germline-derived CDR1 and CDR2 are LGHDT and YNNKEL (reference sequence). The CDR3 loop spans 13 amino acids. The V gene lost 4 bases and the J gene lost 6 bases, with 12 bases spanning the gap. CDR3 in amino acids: CASSLGQFAEAFF. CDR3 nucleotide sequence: TGTGCCAGCAGCCTTGGACAGTTCGCTGAAGCTTTCTTT.

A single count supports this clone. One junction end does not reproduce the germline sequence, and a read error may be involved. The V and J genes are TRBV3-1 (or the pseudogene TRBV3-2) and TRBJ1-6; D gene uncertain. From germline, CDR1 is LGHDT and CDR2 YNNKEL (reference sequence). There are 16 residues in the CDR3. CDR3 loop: CASSHGGSPSNSLLHF. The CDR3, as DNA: TGTGCCAGCAGCCATGGAGGATCTCCTTCAAATTCACTCCTCCACTTT.

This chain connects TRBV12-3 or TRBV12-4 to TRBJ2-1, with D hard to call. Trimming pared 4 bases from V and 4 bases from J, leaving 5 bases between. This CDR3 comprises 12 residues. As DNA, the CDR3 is TGTGCCAGCAGTTCCCCATACAATGAGCAGTTCTTC. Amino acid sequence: CASSSPYNEQFF.

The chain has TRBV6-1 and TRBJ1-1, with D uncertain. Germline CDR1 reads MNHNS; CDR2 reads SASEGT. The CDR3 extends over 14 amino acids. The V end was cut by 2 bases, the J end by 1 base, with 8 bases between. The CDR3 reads CASSESNKNTEAFF. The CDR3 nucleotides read TGTGCCAGCAGTGAAAGTAACAAGAACACTGAAGCTTTCTTT.

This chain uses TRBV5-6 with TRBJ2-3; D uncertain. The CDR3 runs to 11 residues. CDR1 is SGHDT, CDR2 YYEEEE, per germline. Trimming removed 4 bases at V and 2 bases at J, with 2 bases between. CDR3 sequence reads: CASSLTDTQYF. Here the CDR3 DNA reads TGTGCCAGCAGCCTCACAGATACGCAGTATTTT.

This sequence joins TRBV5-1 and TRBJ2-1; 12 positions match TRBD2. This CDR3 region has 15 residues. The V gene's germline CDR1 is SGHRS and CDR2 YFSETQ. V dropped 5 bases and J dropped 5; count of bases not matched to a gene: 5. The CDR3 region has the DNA TGCGCCAGCAGGGCTAGCGGGGGGGCCAACAATGAGCAGTTCTTC. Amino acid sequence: CASRASGGANNEQFF.

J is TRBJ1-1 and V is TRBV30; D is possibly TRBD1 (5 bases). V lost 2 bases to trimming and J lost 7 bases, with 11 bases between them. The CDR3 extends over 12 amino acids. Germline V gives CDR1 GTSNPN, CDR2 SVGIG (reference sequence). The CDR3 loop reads CAWSRGQIEAFF. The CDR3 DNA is TGTGCCTGGAGTAGGGGCCAAATTGAAGCTTTCTTT.

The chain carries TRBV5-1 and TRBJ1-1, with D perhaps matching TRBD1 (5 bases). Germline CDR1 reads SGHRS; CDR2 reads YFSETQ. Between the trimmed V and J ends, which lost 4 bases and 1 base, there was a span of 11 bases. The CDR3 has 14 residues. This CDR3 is CASSPGRGNTEAFF. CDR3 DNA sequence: TGCGCCAGCAGCCCTGGTAGGGGGAACACTGAAGCTTTCTTT.

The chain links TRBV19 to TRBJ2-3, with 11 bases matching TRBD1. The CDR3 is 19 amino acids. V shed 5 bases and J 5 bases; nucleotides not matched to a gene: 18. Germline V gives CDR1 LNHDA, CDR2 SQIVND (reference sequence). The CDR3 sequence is CASSVTELLGQGVGDTQYF. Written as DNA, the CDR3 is TGTGCCAGTAGTGTAACCGAACTCCTGGGACAGGGGGTTGGAGATACGCAGTATTTT. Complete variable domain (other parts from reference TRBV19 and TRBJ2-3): DGGITQSPKYLFRKEGQNVTLSCEQNLNHDAMYWYRQDPGQGLRLIYYSQIVNDFQKGDIAEGYSVSREKKESFPLTVTSAQKNPTAFYLCASSVTELLGQGVGDTQYFGPGTRLTVL.

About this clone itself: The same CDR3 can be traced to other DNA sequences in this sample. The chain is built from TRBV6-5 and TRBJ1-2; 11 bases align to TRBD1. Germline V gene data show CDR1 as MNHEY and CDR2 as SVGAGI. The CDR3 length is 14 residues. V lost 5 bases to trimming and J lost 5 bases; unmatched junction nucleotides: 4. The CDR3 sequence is CASSPGQGGYGYTF. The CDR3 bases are TGTGCCAGCAGTCCGGGACAGGGGGGGTATGGCTACACCTTC.

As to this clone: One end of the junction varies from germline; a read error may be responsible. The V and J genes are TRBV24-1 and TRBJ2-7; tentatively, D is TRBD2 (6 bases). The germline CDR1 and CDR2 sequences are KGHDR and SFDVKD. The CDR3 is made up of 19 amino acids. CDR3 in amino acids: CATSSWTGTVLVCPYGQYF. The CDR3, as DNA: TGTGCCACCAGCTCCTGGACCGGGACTGTACTTGTTTGTCCCTACGGGCAGTACTTC.

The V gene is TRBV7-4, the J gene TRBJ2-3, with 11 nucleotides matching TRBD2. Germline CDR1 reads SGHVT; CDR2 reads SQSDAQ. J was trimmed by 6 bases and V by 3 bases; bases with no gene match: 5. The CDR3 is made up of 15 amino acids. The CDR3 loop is CASSLTSGVRDTQYF. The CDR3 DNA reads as TGTGCCAGCAGCTTGACTAGCGGGGTGCGGGATACGCAGTATTTT.

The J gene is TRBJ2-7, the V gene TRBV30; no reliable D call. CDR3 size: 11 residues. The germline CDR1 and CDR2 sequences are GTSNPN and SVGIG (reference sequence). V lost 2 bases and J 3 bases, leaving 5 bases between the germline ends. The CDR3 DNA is TGTGCCTGGAGTCCGCGCTACGAGCAGTACTTC. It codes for CAWSPRYEQYF.